The present T cell receptor beta chain was sequenced within a study of cytomegalovirus exposure and HLA in healthy donors. Germline values: CDR1 SGHKS, CDR2 YYEKEE (reference sequence). This CDR3 spans 14 amino acids. Trimming pared 3 bases from V and 2 bases from J, leaving 12 bases between. Primers: 60 Vbeta forward and 13 Jbeta reverse. Sequenced by immunoSEQ multiplex PCR; TCRdb stores in-frame clones only, minus some. The sample lists 100,000 to 150,000 clones, about 79% seen once, with about 3% in the top ten. Material: PBMCs. This TCR was recovered from a woman aged 18-29 years in good health and CMV-seropositive. The gene calls are TRBV5-5 and TRBJ2-7, with a weak D call TRBD1 (5 bases). The chain's CDR3 is CASSSPGSTYEQYF. CDR3 nucleotides: TGTGCCAGCAGCTCCCCAGGGTCAACCTACGAGCAGTACTTC.